This T cell receptor (beta chain) was sequenced during a study of cytomegalovirus exposure and HLA in healthy donors. With 60 Vbeta and 13 Jbeta primers, the PCR was carried out. Repertoires were generated with immunoSEQ multiplex PCR, while TCRdb's copy carries only in-frame clones and drops some. Among around 170,000 clones listed, roughly four fifths were seen once. V lost 7 bases and J lost 6, with 16 bases in between. The CDR3 has 13 amino acids. The V gene's germline CDR1 is MNHEY and CDR2 SMNVEV (reference sequence). The sequencing input was PBMCs. The gene calls are TRBV27 and TRBJ2-7; the D gene is possibly TRBD1 (6 bases). This TCR derives from a woman in her forties or fifties in good health and CMV-seronegative. The chain's CDR3 is CASKGQGPSEQYF. The CDR3 DNA is TGTGCCAGCAAAGGGCAGGGGCCTAGCGAGCAGTACTTC.